This T cell receptor (beta chain) was captured in a study of cytomegalovirus exposure and HLA in healthy donors. A note on this clone: Its specificity is unknown.

Regarding the study as a whole: In a later analysis, DRB1 alleles had the most associated TCRs; HLA-C alleles the fewest. Segments of the TCR beta V type were, in most cases, productive about 90% or about 30% of the time in an earlier analysis. The majority of TCR sequences were rare, yet some public TCRs appeared in many donors. The investigators catalogued 150 or so TCR beta chains as cytomegalovirus-associated.

Per germline, CDR1 MNHEY and CDR2 SVGAGI. There are 15 residues in the CDR3. J gave up 2 bases and V 0 bases, and 4 bases lay outside the gene matches. Primers for the PCR totalled 60 Vbeta and 13 Jbeta. The protocol was immunoSEQ multiplex PCR, while the TCRdb copy is restricted to in-frame clones and leaves out a portion. The sample holds 150,000 or so clones. The sample comprised PBMCs. The receptor comes from a man aged 18 to 30 in good health and CMV-seronegative. V usage is TRBV6-5 and J usage is TRBJ2-7; the match to TRBD2 covers 7 bases. This CDR3 reads CASSYSEAGAYEQYF. The DNA for the CDR3 is TGTGCCAGCAGTTACTCGGAGGCGGGAGCCTACGAGCAGTACTTC.